This T cell receptor beta chain was sequenced for a study of T cell responses to AZD1222 COVID-19 vaccine. Study-level findings and limits: Unmutated variant regions reportedly attract nearly half of all spike-specific TCRs.

Comments on this clone: No antigen is known for it.

TCRdb's table, derived via immunoSEQ multiplex PCR, lists solely in-frame clones and lacks some. The repertoire consists of about 120,000 clones, with 80% to 95% occurring once and the leading ten covering 13% to 15%. The receptor's source is an adult in good health. Sequencing was performed on peripheral blood, taken on day 0 of AZD1222 vaccination.

This CDR3 reads CASTPGGSYEQYF. The CDR3 DNA reads as TGTGCCAGCACTCCCGGGGGATCCTACGAGCAGTACTTC. The rearrangement links TRBV28 to TRBJ2-7, with a possible D match to TRBD2 (6 bases). This CDR3 region has 13 residues. Germline values: CDR1 MDHEN, CDR2 SYDVKM. Trimming took 7 bases from V and 1 from J, leaving 11 bases between them.